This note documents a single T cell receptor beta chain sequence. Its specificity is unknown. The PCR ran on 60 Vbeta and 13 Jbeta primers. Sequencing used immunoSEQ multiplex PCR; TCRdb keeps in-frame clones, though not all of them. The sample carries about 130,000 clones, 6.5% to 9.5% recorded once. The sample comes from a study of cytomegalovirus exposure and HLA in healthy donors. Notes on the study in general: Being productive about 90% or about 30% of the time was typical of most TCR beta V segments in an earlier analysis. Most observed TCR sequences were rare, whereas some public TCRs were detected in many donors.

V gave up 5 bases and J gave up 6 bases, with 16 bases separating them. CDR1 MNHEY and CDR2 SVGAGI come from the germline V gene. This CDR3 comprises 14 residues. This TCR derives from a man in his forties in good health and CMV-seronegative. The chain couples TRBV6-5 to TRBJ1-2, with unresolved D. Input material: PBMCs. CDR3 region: CASSVRWGDNGYTF. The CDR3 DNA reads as TGTGCCAGCAGTGTAAGGTGGGGAGATAATGGCTACACCTTC.